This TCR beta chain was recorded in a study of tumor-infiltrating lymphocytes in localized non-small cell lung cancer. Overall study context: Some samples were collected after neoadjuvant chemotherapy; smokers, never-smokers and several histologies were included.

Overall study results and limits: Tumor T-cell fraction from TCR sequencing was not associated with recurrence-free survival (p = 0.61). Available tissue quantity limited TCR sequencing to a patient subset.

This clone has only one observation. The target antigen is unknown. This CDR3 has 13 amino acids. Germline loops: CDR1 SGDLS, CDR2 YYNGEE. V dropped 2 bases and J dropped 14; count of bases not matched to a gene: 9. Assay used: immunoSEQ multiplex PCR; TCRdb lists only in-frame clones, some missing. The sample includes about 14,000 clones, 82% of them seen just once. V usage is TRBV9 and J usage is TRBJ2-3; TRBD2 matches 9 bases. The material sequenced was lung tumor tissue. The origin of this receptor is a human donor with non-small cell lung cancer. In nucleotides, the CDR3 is TGTGCCAGCAGCGTGCGTCCGGGACTAGCTCCGTATTTT. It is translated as CASSVRPGLAPYF. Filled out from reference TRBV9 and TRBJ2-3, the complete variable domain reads DSGVTQTPKHLITATGQRVTLRCSPRSGDLSVYWYQQSLDQGLQFLIQYYNGEERAKGNILERFSAQQFPDLHSELNLSSLELGDSALYFCASSVRPGLAPYFGPGTRLTVL.